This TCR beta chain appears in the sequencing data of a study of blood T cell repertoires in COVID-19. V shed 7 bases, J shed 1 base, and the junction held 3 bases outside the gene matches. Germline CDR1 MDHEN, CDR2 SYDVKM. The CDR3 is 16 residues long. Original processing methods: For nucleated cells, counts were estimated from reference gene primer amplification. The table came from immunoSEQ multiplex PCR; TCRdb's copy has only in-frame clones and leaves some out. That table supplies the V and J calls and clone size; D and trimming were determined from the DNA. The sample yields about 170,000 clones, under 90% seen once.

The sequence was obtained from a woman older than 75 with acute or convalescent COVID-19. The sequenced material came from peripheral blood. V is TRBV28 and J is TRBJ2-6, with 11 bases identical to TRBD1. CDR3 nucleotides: TGTGCCAGCACTGGACAGGGGGCATCTGGGGCCAACGTCCTGACTTTC. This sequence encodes CASTGQGASGANVLTF.